This TCR beta chain is drawn from a study of blood T cells in healthy people across ages. Using a J-beta primer mix together with a sample-barcoded 5' primer, a second PCR was run for about 7 to 12 cycles. MiXCR, run by TCRdb on the 5' RACE reads, gives a single entry per CDR3 protein. Here the sample spans 650,000 to 1,000,000 distinct CDR3 sequences, less than 60% being singletons. This sequence was found in an elderly man in good health. Source material: blood.

This chain's CDR3 is CASSRERQNEQFF. The CDR3 DNA follows: TGTGCCAGCAGCCGAGAGAGGCAGAATGAGCAGTTCTTC. The genes are TRBV4-2 and TRBJ2-1; D unresolved. V lost 4 bases and J 7 bases, leaving 11 bases between the germline ends. The germline gives CDR1 LGHNA, CDR2 YNFKEQ. The CDR3 contains 13 residues.